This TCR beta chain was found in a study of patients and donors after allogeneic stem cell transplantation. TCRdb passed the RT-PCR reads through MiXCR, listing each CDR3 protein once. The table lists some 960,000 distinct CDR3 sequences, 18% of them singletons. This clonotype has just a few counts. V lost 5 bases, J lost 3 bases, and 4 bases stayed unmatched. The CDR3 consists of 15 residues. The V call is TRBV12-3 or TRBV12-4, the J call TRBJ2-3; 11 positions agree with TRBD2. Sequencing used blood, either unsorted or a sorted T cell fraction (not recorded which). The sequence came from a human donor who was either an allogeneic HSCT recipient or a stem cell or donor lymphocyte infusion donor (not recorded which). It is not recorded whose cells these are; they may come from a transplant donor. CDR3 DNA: TGTGCCAGCAGTACACTAGCGGGGGATACAGATACGCAGTATTTT. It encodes CASSTLAGDTDTQYF.